This T cell receptor beta chain was found in a study of blood T cell repertoires in COVID-19. Using immunoSEQ multiplex PCR, the repertoire was profiled, and TCRdb retains in-frame clones only, with some absent. There are approximately 210,000 clones in the sample; roughly 80% occur only once, and 15% to 20% lies in the top ten. Germline CDR1 and CDR2: SQVTM and ANQGSEA. The CDR3 is 13 amino acids. Trimming took 5 bases from V and 5 from J, leaving 14 bases between them. The sample holds a few counts of this clone. The rearrangement joins TRBV29-1 to TRBJ2-3; possibly TRBD2 for D (6 bases). The sequenced material came from peripheral blood. The sequence came from a man under 40 with active or convalescent COVID-19. The CDR3 protein is CSVPGDPGDTQYF. CDR3 DNA sequence: TGCAGCGTTCCGGGGGACCCCGGAGATACGCAGTATTTT.